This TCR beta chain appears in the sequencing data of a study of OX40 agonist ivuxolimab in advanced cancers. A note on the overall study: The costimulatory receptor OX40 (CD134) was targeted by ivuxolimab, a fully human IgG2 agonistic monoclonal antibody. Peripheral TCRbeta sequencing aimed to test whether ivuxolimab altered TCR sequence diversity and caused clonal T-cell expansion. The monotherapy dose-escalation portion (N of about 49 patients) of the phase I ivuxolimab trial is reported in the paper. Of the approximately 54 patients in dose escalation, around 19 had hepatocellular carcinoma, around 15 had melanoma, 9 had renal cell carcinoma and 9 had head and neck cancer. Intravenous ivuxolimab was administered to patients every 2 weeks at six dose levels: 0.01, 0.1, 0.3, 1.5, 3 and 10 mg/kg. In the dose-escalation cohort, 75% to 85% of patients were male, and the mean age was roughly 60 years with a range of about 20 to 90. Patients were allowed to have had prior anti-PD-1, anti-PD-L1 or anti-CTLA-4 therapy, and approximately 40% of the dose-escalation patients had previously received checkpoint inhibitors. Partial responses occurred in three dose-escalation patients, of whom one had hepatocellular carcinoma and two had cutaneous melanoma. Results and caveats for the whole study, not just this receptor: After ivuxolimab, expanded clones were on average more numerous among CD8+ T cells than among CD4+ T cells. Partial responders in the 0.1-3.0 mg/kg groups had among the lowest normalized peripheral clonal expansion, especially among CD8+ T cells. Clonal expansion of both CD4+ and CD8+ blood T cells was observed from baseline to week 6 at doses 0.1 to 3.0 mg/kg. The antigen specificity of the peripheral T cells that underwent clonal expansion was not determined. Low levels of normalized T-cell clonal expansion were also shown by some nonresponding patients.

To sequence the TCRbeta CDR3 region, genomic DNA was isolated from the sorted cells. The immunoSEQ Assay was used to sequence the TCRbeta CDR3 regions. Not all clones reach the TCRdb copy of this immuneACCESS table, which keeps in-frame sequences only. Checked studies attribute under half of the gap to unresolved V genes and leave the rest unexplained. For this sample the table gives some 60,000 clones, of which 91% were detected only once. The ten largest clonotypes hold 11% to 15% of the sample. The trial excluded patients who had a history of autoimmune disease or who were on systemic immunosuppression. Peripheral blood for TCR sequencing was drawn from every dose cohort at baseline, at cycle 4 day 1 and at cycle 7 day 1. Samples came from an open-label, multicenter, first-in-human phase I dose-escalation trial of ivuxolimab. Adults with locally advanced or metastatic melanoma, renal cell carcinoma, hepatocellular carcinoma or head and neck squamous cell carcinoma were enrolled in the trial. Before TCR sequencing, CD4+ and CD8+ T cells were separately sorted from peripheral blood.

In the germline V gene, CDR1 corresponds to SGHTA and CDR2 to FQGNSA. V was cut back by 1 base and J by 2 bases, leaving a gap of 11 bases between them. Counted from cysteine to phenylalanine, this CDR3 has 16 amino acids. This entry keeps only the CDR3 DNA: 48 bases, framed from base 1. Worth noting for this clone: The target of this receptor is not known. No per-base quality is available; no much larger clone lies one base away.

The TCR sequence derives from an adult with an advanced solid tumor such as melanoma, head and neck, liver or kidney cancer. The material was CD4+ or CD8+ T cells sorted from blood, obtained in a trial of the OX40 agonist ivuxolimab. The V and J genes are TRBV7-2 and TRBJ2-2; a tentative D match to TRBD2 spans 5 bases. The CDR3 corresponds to CASSLVIGLNTGELFF. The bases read TGTGCCAGCAGCTTAGTTATTGGACTTAACACCGGGGAGCTGTTTTTT.